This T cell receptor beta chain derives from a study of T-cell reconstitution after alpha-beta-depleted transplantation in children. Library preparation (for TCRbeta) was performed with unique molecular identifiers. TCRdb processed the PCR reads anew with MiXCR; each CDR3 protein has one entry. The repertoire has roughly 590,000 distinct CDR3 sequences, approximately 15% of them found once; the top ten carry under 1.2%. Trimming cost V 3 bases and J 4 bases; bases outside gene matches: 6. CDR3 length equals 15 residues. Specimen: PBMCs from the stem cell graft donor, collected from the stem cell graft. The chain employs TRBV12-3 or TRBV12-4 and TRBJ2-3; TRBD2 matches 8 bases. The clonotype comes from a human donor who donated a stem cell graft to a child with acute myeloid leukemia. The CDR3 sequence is CASSFFGGGADTQYF. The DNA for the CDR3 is TGTGCCAGCAGTTTTTTCGGGGGGGGTGCAGATACGCAGTATTTT.